Listed below are T cell receptor beta chains from one sample, sequenced in a study of shared clonotypes between healthy human individuals. Using immunoSEQ multiplex PCR, the repertoire was profiled, and TCRdb retains in-frame clones only, with some absent. The sample includes about 580,000 clones, 95% to 98% of them seen just once. Sample: naive CD8+ T cells sorted from blood. All receptors come from a man aged 25-40 years in good health. CDR3s include the opening cysteine and the closing phenylalanine or tryptophan. D genes are given only for firm matches.

DNA: TGTGCCAGCAGCTTAGGGGCGCGCGGGTACAATGAGCAGTTCTTC
CDR3: CASSLGARGYNEQFF
J: TRBJ2-1
V: TRBV13
D: .

DNA: TGTGCCAGCAGTTACTCTCTTGAGGGGAACACTGAAGCTTTCTTT
CDR3: CASSYSLEGNTEAFF
J: TRBJ1-1
V: TRBV6-6
D: .

DNA: TGTGCCAGCAGTGACCTAGCCTTTAGCACAGATACGCAGTATTTT
CDR3: CASSDLAFSTDTQYF
J: TRBJ2-3
V: TRBV2
D: .

DNA: TGTGCCAGCAGGCCGACAGGACAAGTCTTCGGTCAGCCCCAGCATTTT
CDR3: CASRPTGQVFGQPQHF
J: TRBJ1-5
V: TRBV27
D: .

DNA: TGTGCCAGCAGCTACATTACAGGGGCTGAAGCTTTCTTT
CDR3: CASSYITGAEAFF
J: TRBJ1-1
V: TRBV11-2
D: TRBD1

DNA: TGTGCCAGCAGCTTAGGGGACAGGGTAGGTCAGCCCCAGCATTTT
CDR3: CASSLGDRVGQPQHF
J: TRBJ1-5
V: TRBV7-9
D: TRBD1

DNA: TGTGCCAGCAGTGAGGGGACGATCGTACCTAGCGCTTACAATGAGCAGTTCTTC
CDR3: CASSEGTIVPSAYNEQFF
J: TRBJ2-1
V: TRBV25-1
D: .

DNA: TGCGCCAGCAGCCAAAAACGAGCAGCCACCGGGGAGCTGTTTTTT
CDR3: CASSQKRAATGELFF
J: TRBJ2-2
V: TRBV4-1
D: .

DNA: TGCAGCGTTGAAGAGGGGAGACAGGGGTTCTACGAGCAGTACTTC
CDR3: CSVEEGRQGFYEQYF
J: TRBJ2-7
V: TRBV29-1
D: TRBD1

DNA: TGTGCCAGCGGACCAGGACTAGCGGGAGTAAATGAGCAGTTCTTC
CDR3: CASGPGLAGVNEQFF
J: TRBJ2-1
V: TRBV11-2
D: TRBD2

DNA: TGCGCCAGCAGCCACGAGAGGGACAGGGGCATCGGGACCCAGTACTTC
CDR3: CASSHERDRGIGTQYF
J: TRBJ2-5
V: TRBV4-1
D: TRBD1

DNA: TGTGCCAGCAGCGAGGGGCGGGGTGCGGCTTTCTTT
CDR3: CASSEGRGAAFF
J: TRBJ1-1
V: TRBV9
D: .

DNA: TGTGCCAGCAGCCCTCGACAGGGGGCCGATGAGCAGTTCTTC
CDR3: CASSPRQGADEQFF
J: TRBJ2-1
V: TRBV7-9
D: TRBD1

DNA: TGTGCCAGCAGCTTTGGAATAGCTGGTGAGCAGTTCTTC
CDR3: CASSFGIAGEQFF
J: TRBJ2-1
V: TRBV13
D: .

DNA: TGTGCCAGCAGGGGAACCTACGAGCAGTACTTC
CDR3: CASRGTYEQYF
J: TRBJ2-7
V: TRBV27
D: .

DNA: TGCGCCAGCAGCCAAACTAGCGGGAGAATAACAGATACGCAGTATTTT
CDR3: CASSQTSGRITDTQYF
J: TRBJ2-3
V: TRBV5-1
D: TRBD2

DNA: TGTGCCAGCAGTTACTCTGGTGAGCAGTTCTTC
CDR3: CASSYSGEQFF
J: TRBJ2-1
V: TRBV6-5
D: .

DNA: TGCGCCAGCAGTATCGGGACAGGGGGTTACGAGCAGTACTTC
CDR3: CASSIGTGGYEQYF
J: TRBJ2-7
V: TRBV5-1
D: TRBD1

DNA: TGTGCCAGCAGCTCCGGACTAGGAGCCTACAATGAGCAGTTCTTC
CDR3: CASSSGLGAYNEQFF
J: TRBJ2-1
V: TRBV7-8
D: TRBD2